Listed below are T cell receptor beta chains from one sample, sequenced in a study of breast tumors, draining lymph nodes, adjacent tissues. Each CDR3 protein is one row after TCRdb ran MiXCR on the multiplex PCR reads. The table lists approximately 180,000 distinct CDR3 sequences, 30% to 40% of them singletons, with 3% to 4% in the top ten. Sequencing was performed on axillary lymph node tissue. The receptors derive from a female donor with breast cancer. Some clones in this sample may be carry-over from other donors' samples. Both conserved end residues are part of each CDR3. Each record gives: J gene, V gene, clone size, D gene, CDR3 protein, CDR3 DNA. A D gene is named only where the DNA matches it firmly. Clone size, where shown, is once, few, many, or a class for clones that have expanded.

TRBJ2-3 | TRBV11-2 | many | NA | CASSLVLQDTQYF | TGTGCCAGCAGCTTAGTGTTGCAAGATACGCAGTATTTT
TRBJ2-7 | TRBV6-1 | many | NA | CASSEYQPYYEQYF | TGTGCCAGCAGTGAATACCAGCCATACTACGAGCAGTACTTC
TRBJ2-1 | TRBV7-9 | many | NA | CASSPGTHGLQFF | TGTGCCAGCAGCCCAGGGACCCACGGTCTCCAGTTCTTC
TRBJ2-5 | TRBV2 | NA | TRBD1 | CAREGQGGRETRYF | TGCGCCCGCGAAGGACAGGGGGGGAGAGAGACCCGGTACTTC
TRBJ2-7 | TRBV5-6 | many | NA | CASSWGSYEQYF | TGTGCCAGCAGCTGGGGGTCCTACGAGCAGTACTTC
TRBJ1-4 | TRBV5-1 | many | NA | CASSLSKGGNEKLFF | TGCGCCAGCAGCTTGTCCAAGGGGGGCAATGAAAAACTGTTTTTT
TRBJ1-1 | TRBV4-1 | NA | NA | CASSQDTAGPSTEAFF | TGCGCCAGCAGCCAAGATACGGCAGGCCCCTCCACTGAAGCTTTCTTT
TRBJ2-7 | TRBV20-1 | few | NA | CSARVLAAGREQYF | TGCAGTGCTAGAGTCTTGGCGGCGGGACGGGAGCAGTACTTC
TRBJ2-1 | TRBV20-1 | NA | NA | CSTKYSRSYNEQFF | TGCAGTACCAAGTACAGTCGCTCCTACAATGAGCAGTTCTTC
TRBJ2-5 | TRBV3-1 | NA | NA | CASSPIGTGGGETRHF | TGTGCCAGCAGCCCCATAGGGACTGGAGGAGGAGAGACCCGGCACTTC
TRBJ1-6 | TRBV6-1 | many | NA | CASSGHGNQSPLHF | TGTGCCAGCAGTGGCCACGGGAACCAATCACCCCTCCACTTT
TRBJ2-7 | TRBV6-2/TRBV6-3 | many | TRBD2 | CASGREPEQYF | TGTGCCAGCGGGAGGGAGCCCGAGCAGTACTTC